The TCR beta chain under discussion was sequenced for a study of cytomegalovirus exposure and HLA in healthy donors. About this clone: The DNA is left out, because the CDR3 cannot be placed on it with certainty; the CDR3 is given as TCRdb lists it.

Both ends counted, the CDR3 spans 15 residues. Assay used: immunoSEQ multiplex PCR; TCRdb lists only in-frame clones, some missing. This sample yields about 140,000 clones, of which around nine tenths are seen a single time; roughly 7.7% belongs to the top ten. The sequence derives from a woman under 30 in good health and CMV-seropositive. What was sequenced was PBMCs. The chain couples TRBV7-5 to TRBJ2-3; the D call of TRBD2 is as the table states it, not checked on the DNA. TRBV7-5 counts as a pseudogene. CDR3 amino acids: CVRSSWAPGADTQYF.